Included here is one T cell receptor (beta chain) sequence, with context. The antigen remains undetermined. The sample is drawn from a study of cytomegalovirus exposure and HLA in healthy donors. Use of 60 Vbeta and 13 Jbeta primers characterized the PCR. TCRdb keeps only in-frame clones here, not all; method: immunoSEQ multiplex PCR. In the table there are some 130,000 clones, around 10% of which are singletons. The trim removed 2 bases at V and 5 bases at J, leaving 5 bases unmatched. The CDR3 loop spans 15 amino acids. Germline loops: CDR1 KGHSH, CDR2 LQKENI. Study findings and constraints: Later analysis indicated greater clonal expansion among HLA-associated TCR beta chains than among equally common other chains.

The source of this sequence is a man aged 50-60 years in good health and CMV-seronegative. V usage is TRBV18 and J usage is TRBJ2-1; 8 bases match TRBD2. The sample comprised PBMCs. The CDR3 loop reads CASSPWTSRNNEQFF. CDR3 coding DNA: TGTGCCAGCTCACCATGGACTAGCAGGAACAATGAGCAGTTCTTC.